Following are 27 T cell receptor beta chains from one sample sequenced in a study of regulatory T cells in long-lasting Graves disease. CDR3-region Arm-PCR and iRepertoire HTBI primers produced the TCR beta libraries. TCRdb fed the multiplex PCR reads into MiXCR, producing one record per CDR3 protein. The sample contains a few hundred thousand distinct CDR3 sequences, roughly 17% of which appear only once. The time point: newly diagnosed GD, antithyroid drugs for less than 3 months. The TCR library was made from RNA extracted from PBMCs. The same specimen was also included in a second study, on T cells in Graves' hyperthyroidism and ophthalmopathy.

Material: peripheral blood mononuclear cells (PBMCs), obtained at new diagnosis, from a patient treated with antithyroid drugs. The origin of the receptors is a woman aged 18 to 35 with Graves disease.

This clonotype has at least ten counts. The V and J genes are TRBV2 and TRBJ2-1, with 8 bases fitting TRBD2. CDR3 length: 15 residues. Germline-derived CDR1 and CDR2 are SNHLY and FYNNEI. J was trimmed by 5 bases and V by 4 bases; bases with no gene match: 7. The DNA of the CDR3 is TGTGCCAGCAGTGTTGTAGCGGGGTTCCACAATGAGCAGTTCTTC. Its translation: CASSVVAGFHNEQFF.

This clonotype was detected ten times or more. The chain couples TRBV6-1 to TRBJ2-7, with a weak D call TRBD1 (6 bases). V was trimmed by 5 bases and J by 2 bases, leaving 13 bases between them. This CDR3 comprises 14 residues. Germline assignment: CDR1 MNHNS and CDR2 SASEGT. CDR3 sequence (DNA): TGTGCCAGCAGTCCAGGGGACGGAACCTACGAGCAGTACTTC. This sequence encodes CASSPGDGTYEQYF.

Only one count was recorded for this clonotype. This chain joins TRBV2 and TRBJ2-2; TRBD1 agrees at 10 bases. CDR1 is SNHLY and CDR2 is FYNNEI in the germline V gene. V gave up 6 bases and J gave up 8 bases; unmatched junction bases: 12. CDR3 length: 16 residues. CDR3 DNA sequence: TGTGCCAGCAGGCTCGGGACAGGGGAGTATAGGGGGGAGCTGTTTTTT. It yields the protein CASRLGTGEYRGELFF.

In this sample, this clonotype turned up a few times. The chain employs TRBV3-1 and TRBJ1-2; 7 positions agree with TRBD1. CDR1 and CDR2 from the germline V gene are LGHDT and YNNKEL (reference sequence). V lost 4 bases to trimming and J lost 5 bases; unmatched junction nucleotides: 7. This CDR3 is 14 amino acids long. The DNA for the CDR3 is TGTGCCAGCAGCCCGGGACAGACGATATATGGCTACACCTTC. Protein: CASSPGQTIYGYTF.

This clonotype was observed a few times. The J gene is TRBJ2-1, the V gene TRBV29-1; 8 bases agree with TRBD1. The V gene end was trimmed by 5 bases and the J gene end by 7 bases; junction bases not matched to a gene: 7. The CDR3 has 13 amino acids. Germline V gene lookup returns CDR1 SQVTM and CDR2 ANQGSEA. CDR3 sequence reads: CSVQGALANEQFF. The CDR3 DNA sequence: TGCAGCGTTCAGGGGGCTTTGGCGAATGAGCAGTTCTTC.

This clonotype was picked up a small number of times. The chain uses TRBV5-1 and TRBJ2-1, with 16 nucleotides matching TRBD2. This CDR3 comprises 18 residues. Germline CDR1 is SGHRS and CDR2 is YFSETQ. With 4 bases clipped from V and 4 bases from J, the junction kept 8 bases outside the gene matches. CDR3 DNA sequence: TGCGCCAGCAGCCCAGGGACTAGCGGGGGGGGGGCGTACAATGAGCAGTTCTTC. This gives the protein CASSPGTSGGGAYNEQFF.

The count of this clonotype is one. This may be a read error: a much more frequent sequence differs by one nucleotide. The chain is built from TRBV5-1 and TRBJ2-5; D may be TRBD2 (5 bases). The CDR3 runs 16 residues. Looked up from germline, CDR1 is SGHRS and CDR2 is YFSETQ. For the CDR3, the DNA is TGCGCCAGCAGCTTGGCCGGGCGAGCGGTTCAAGAGATCCAGTACTTC. The encoded protein is CASSLAGRAVQEIQYF.

This clonotype has at least ten counts. This rearrangement joins TRBV20-1 to TRBJ2-1; perhaps TRBD2 as D (6 bases). V lost 1 base, J lost 0 bases, and 13 bases lay in between. The CDR3 covers 16 residues. Looked up from germline, CDR1 is DFQATT and CDR2 is SNEGSKA (reference sequence). CDR3 loop: CSARGLGGGSYNEQFF. For the CDR3, the DNA is TGCAGTGCTAGAGGTCTCGGGGGAGGCTCCTACAATGAGCAGTTCTTC.

This clonotype was recorded many times. The rearrangement joins TRBV11-2 to TRBJ1-5; D not resolved. CDR1 SGHAT and CDR2 FQNNGV come from the germline V gene. The CDR3 loop spans 13 amino acids. V shed 4 bases and J shed 3 bases, with 7 bases lying between them. This chain's CDR3 is CASSSQDNQPQHF. DNA of the CDR3: TGTGCCAGCAGCTCCCAGGACAATCAGCCCCAGCATTTT.

The chain uses TRBV2 and TRBJ1-4; D call uncertain. With 6 bases removed from V and 8 bases from J, the gap between germline ends came to 19 bases. The germline gives CDR1 SNHLY, CDR2 FYNNEI. The CDR3 is made up of 15 amino acids. The CDR3, as DNA: TGTGCCAGCAGGCGACTCGGATCTACTAGCGAAAAACTGTTTTTT. It is translated as CASRRLGSTSEKLFF.

This clonotype was seen more than once but under ten times. This may arise from a read error, as a much more abundant clone is one base away. V gene TRBV28 combines with J gene TRBJ1-1; D is undetermined. The CDR3 is 10 residues long. The germline V gene encodes CDR1 MDHEN and CDR2 SYDVKM. V was pared by 6 bases and J by 3 bases, with 2 bases between. The CDR3 sequence is CASRDTEAFF. CDR3 bases: TGTGCCAGCAGGGACACTGAAGCTTTCTTT.

The rearrangement uses TRBV6-4 and TRBJ2-3; possible D gene TRBD1, 5 bases. V lost 4 bases to trimming and J lost 7 bases, with 12 bases between them. CDR3 length: 13 amino acids. The germline gives CDR1 MRHNA, CDR2 SNTAGT. CDR3 protein: CASSAGPLNTQYF. The CDR3 nucleotides read TGTGCCAGCAGTGCAGGGCCGCTAAATACGCAGTATTTT.

The chain joins TRBV7-9 to TRBJ2-1, with TRBD1 identical over 8 bases. The CDR3 consists of 16 residues. The germline gives CDR1 SEHNR, CDR2 FQNEAQ (reference sequence). V was clipped by 2 bases and J by 1 base; unmatched bases: 4. The CDR3 region has the DNA TGTGCCAGCAGCTTATCCGGGACAGGTTCCTACAATGAGCAGTTCTTC. It encodes CASSLSGTGSYNEQFF.

Only a few counts were recorded for this clonotype. The J gene is TRBJ1-3, the V gene TRBV6-2 or TRBV6-3; no firm D call. CDR1 and CDR2 from the germline V gene are MNHEY and SVGEGT. V lost 0 bases and J 0 bases, leaving 9 bases between the germline ends. CDR3 length: 16 residues. The CDR3 DNA reads as TGTGCCAGCAGTTACTCGGGCGGGGACTCTGGAAACACCATATATTTT. Amino acid sequence: CASSYSGGDSGNTIYF.

The rearrangement uses TRBV5-6 and TRBJ2-1, with D possibly being TRBD1 or TRBD2 (6 bases each). Looked up from germline, CDR1 is SGHDT and CDR2 is YYEEEE. The CDR3 extends over 15 amino acids. V lost 0 bases and J lost 9, with 16 bases in between. The CDR3 is CASSLAGALRGEQFF. The CDR3 DNA reads as TGTGCCAGCAGCTTGGCGGGGGCTCTTCGGGGTGAGCAGTTCTTC.

This clonotype has a handful of counts. The chain employs TRBV19 and TRBJ1-1, with D perhaps TRBD1 (6 bases). Germline assignment: CDR1 LNHDA and CDR2 SQIVND (reference sequence). CDR3 size: 13 residues. V was cut by 1 base and J by 6 bases, with 9 bases left in between. CDR3 DNA: TGTGCCAGTAGTATAGTTCAGGGGCCTGAAGCTTTCTTT. It codes for CASSIVQGPEAFF.

Of note for this clonotype: A much bigger clone sits one base away, suggesting this may be a read error. The chain has TRBV11-2 and TRBJ2-3, with TRBD1 matching over 10 bases. The end of the DNA aligns better with TRBJ2-1, so the J call may be wrong. This CDR3 spans 17 amino acids. Germline CDR1 is SGHAT and CDR2 is FQNNGV. CDR3: CAGSLRRQGARGNEQFF. For the CDR3, the DNA is TGTGCCGGCAGCTTAAGACGACAGGGGGCAAGGGGCAATGAGCAGTTCTTC.

The sample holds many counts of this clonotype. This chain uses TRBV20-1 with TRBJ2-7, with 9 bases matching TRBD2. This CDR3 is 15 amino acids long. The V gene's germline CDR1 is DFQATT and CDR2 SNEGSKA (reference sequence). With 0 bases clipped from V and 4 bases from J, the junction kept 7 bases outside the gene matches. The CDR3 nucleotides read TGCAGTGCTAGAGACTACAGCGGGGGGTCGTACGAGCAGTACTTC. This sequence encodes CSARDYSGGSYEQYF.

This clonotype has a count of ten or more. The chain uses TRBV3-1 and TRBJ1-1; D is ambiguous. The germline V gene has CDR1 LGHDT and CDR2 YNNKEL (reference sequence). The CDR3 length is 14 residues. V lost 0 bases, J lost 8 bases, and 13 bases lay in between. The CDR3 loop reads CASSQEPIVREAFF. In nucleotides, the CDR3 is TGTGCCAGCAGCCAAGAACCGATAGTAAGGGAAGCTTTCTTT.

This clonotype was seen only a few times. V and J are TRBV28 and TRBJ2-3; tentatively, D is TRBD2 (6 bases). Trimming took 2 bases from V and 4 from J, leaving 13 bases between them. This CDR3 contains 15 residues. CDR1 and CDR2 from the germline V gene are MDHEN and SYDVKM. The CDR3 DNA is TGTGCCAGCAGTTTACCGGGAGTTTCTGCAGATACGCAGTATTTT. It specifies CASSLPGVSADTQYF. Full variable domain (missing parts from reference TRBV28 and TRBJ2-3): DVKVTQSSRYLVKRTGEKVFLECVQDMDHENMFWYRQDPGLGLRLIYFSYDVKMKEKGDIPEGYSVSREKKERFSLILESASTNQTSMYLCASSLPGVSADTQYFGPGTRLTVL.

The CDR3 loop reads CASRLTGGESNYGYTF. Written as DNA, the CDR3 is TGTGCCAGCAGACTCACAGGGGGCGAATCTAACTATGGCTACACCTTC. The chain joins TRBV7-3 to TRBJ1-2; TRBD1 aligns across 9 bases. The germline V gene has CDR1 SGHTA and CDR2 FQGTGA. Trimming at V came to 6 bases and at J to 0 bases, leaving 8 bases not matched to a gene. This CDR3 spans 16 amino acids.

This clonotype was observed a few times. This chain joins TRBV13 and TRBJ2-7, with 7 bases lining up with TRBD1. CDR1 is PRHDT and CDR2 is FYEKMQ in the germline V gene (reference sequence). Germline trimming cut 5 bases from V and 0 bases from J; bases unmatched to any gene: 7. The CDR3 loop spans 15 amino acids. The CDR3 DNA is TGTGCCAGCAGCCTTACGGGACAGCGCTCCTACGAGCAGTACTTC. Amino acid sequence: CASSLTGQRSYEQYF.

This clonotype was observed at least ten times. The chain is built from TRBV20-1 and TRBJ2-5; D is unresolved. Germline CDR1 is DFQATT and CDR2 is SNEGSKA (reference sequence). This CDR3 comprises 13 residues. Between the trimmed V and J ends, which lost 0 bases and 2 bases, there was a span of 7 bases. The CDR3 DNA is TGCAGTGCTAGAGAGCTGACTCAAGAGACCCAGTACTTC. This gives the protein CSARELTQETQYF.

Worth noting for this clonotype: This sequence may be a read error, since a much larger clone differs from it by one base. The chain joins TRBV28 to TRBJ2-1; D may correspond to TRBD1 or TRBD2 (7 bases each). Deletions cut 6 bases from V and 10 bases from J, with 22 bases between. The CDR3 consists of 15 residues. CDR1 is MDHEN and CDR2 is SYDVKM in the germline V gene. CDR3 nucleotide sequence: TGTGCCAGCAGCCCTTCAGGGGGGGGCCGAGGGGAGCAGTTCTTC. It translates to CASSPSGGGRGEQFF.

The gene calls are TRBV6-5 and TRBJ2-3; D is unclear. The CDR3 sequence is 16 residues long. V was shortened by 2 bases and J by 4 bases, with 16 bases between the two germline ends. Per germline, CDR1 MNHEY and CDR2 SVGAGI. CDR3 loop: CASSYGRSNSPDTQYF. Here the CDR3 DNA reads TGTGCCAGCAGTTACGGCAGGAGCAATAGTCCAGATACGCAGTATTTT.

This clonotype was counted only a few times. The CDR3, as DNA: TGTGCCAGCAGAGAGTCTACCAGCACCTCTGGAAACACCATATATTTT. Protein product: CASRESTSTSGNTIYF. The chain uses TRBV25-1 and TRBJ1-3; D is unresolved. Deletions cut 6 bases from V and 0 bases from J, with 15 bases between. CDR1 and CDR2 from the germline V gene are MGHDK and SYGVNS. CDR3 length: 16 amino acids.

The chain is built from TRBV19 and TRBJ2-4; D perhaps matches TRBD1 (5 bases). Per the germline V gene, CDR1 is LNHDA and CDR2 is SQIVND (reference sequence). This CDR3 is built from 16 residues. Trimming removed 3 bases from V and 2 bases from J, with 14 bases in between. In nucleotides, the CDR3 is TGTGCCAGTAGTATTCGCCAGGGTGAACCCAAAAACATTCAGTACTTC. It is translated as CASSIRQGEPKNIQYF.